The source of this T cell receptor beta chain is a study of blood T cell repertoires in COVID-19. Study at large: Both acute and convalescent COVID-19 samples were obtained from the United States, Italy and Spain. PBMCs, B-cell-depleted T cells, or T cells provided the cDNA or gDNA that made up the material.

The V end was cut by 4 bases, the J end by 10 bases, with 20 bases between. There are 14 residues in the CDR3. Per the germline V gene, CDR1 is SGHTS and CDR2 is YDEGEE. Patients of the Seattle cohort, enrolled during active infection, were followed longitudinally. Per the original data handling: Reference gene primer amplification yielded estimated nucleated cell counts. Measured with immunoSEQ multiplex PCR; TCRdb has only the in-frame clones, and not every one. V and J calls plus clone size are reproduced from that table; the DNA served to infer D and trimming. The table includes under 250,000 clones, approximately 90% detected once.

The specimen was peripheral blood. The receptor comes from a man in his fifties or sixties with COVID-19, enrolled during active disease. V usage is TRBV5-8 and J usage is TRBJ1-1, with D perhaps TRBD1 (6 bases). For the CDR3, the DNA is TGTGCCAGCAGCGGGGGGGGCCGCGTGTTGGGAGCTTTCTTT. Its translation: CASSGGGRVLGAFF. The full variable domain, rest sourced from reference TRBV5-8 and TRBJ1-1, is EAGVTQSPTHLIKTRGQQATLRCSPISGHTSVYWYQQALGLGLQFLLWYDEGEERNRGNFPPRFSGRQFPNYSSELNVNALELEDSALYLCASSGGGRVLGAFFGQGTRLTVV.